This T cell receptor beta chain was documented in a study of T cell changes during pregnancy in multiple sclerosis. Sample share makes this clone medium-sized. TCRdb keeps only in-frame clones here, not all; method: immunoSEQ multiplex PCR. This table has approximately 25,000 clones, about 89% appearing once. The clonotype comes from a female donor in good health, enrolled as a control in a pregnancy study. The source was CD8+ T cells from peripheral blood mononuclear cells, collected in the first trimester of pregnancy.

CDR3 sequence reads: CAISPLQNSGNTIYF. DNA of the CDR3: TGTGCCATCAGTCCACTTCAAAACTCTGGAAACACCATATATTTT. The chain links TRBV10-3 to TRBJ1-3; D not resolved. The CDR3 has 15 amino acids. Germline V gives CDR1 ENHRY, CDR2 SYGVKD. V was cut by 5 bases and J by 0 bases, with 11 bases left in between.